A selection of T cell receptor beta chains follows, all from one sample in a study of T cells in Graves' hyperthyroidism and ophthalmopathy. TCRdb re-derived calls from the multiplex PCR reads in MiXCR, one entry per CDR3 protein. The sample shows around 430,000 distinct CDR3 sequences, 14% to 15% of them seen only once. Sequencing input: blood. Every receptor here comes from a woman younger than 45 with Graves' hyperthyroidism. CDR3s include the opening cysteine and the closing phenylalanine or tryptophan. D genes are given only for firm matches. Expanded clones get a size class; other rows say once, few or many, or leave the size out.

d_gene,j_gene,len,v_gene,abundance,CDR3aa,CDR3nt
NA,TRBJ2-2,16,TRBV28,NA,CASSPTGRPNPGKLFF,TGTGCCAGCAGTCCCACCGGGCGCCCCAACCCGGGGAAACTGTTTTTT
NA,TRBJ1-1,14,TRBV28,NA,CAISDPGSRAEAFF,TGTGCCATCAGTGATCCGGGCAGTAGGGCTGAAGCTTTCTTT
NA,TRBJ1-1,14,TRBV5-1,many,CASSFGGPGTEAFF,TGCGCCAGCAGCTTTGGAGGGCCGGGCACTGAAGCTTTCTTT
TRBD2,TRBJ2-3,14,TRBV18,many,CASSPGLDTDTQYF,TGTGCCAGCTCACCTGGACTAGACACAGATACGCAGTATTTT
NA,TRBJ1-4,16,TRBV11-2,many,CASSLAWVTTNEKLFF,TGTGCCAGCAGCTTAGCCTGGGTGACAACTAATGAAAAACTGTTTTTT
TRBD1,TRBJ2-5,15,TRBV5-4,NA,CASSGRDRGQETQYF,TGTGCCAGCAGCGGCCGGGACAGGGGGCAAGAGACCCAGTACTTC
NA,TRBJ2-7,14,TRBV5-1,many,CASSLYAGEYEQYF,TGCGCCAGCAGCTTGTACGCAGGGGAGTACGAGCAGTACTTC
NA,TRBJ2-7,14,TRBV5-8,few,CASSLPGETYEQYF,TGTGCCAGCAGCTTGCCGGGAGAGACCTACGAGCAGTACTTC
TRBD2,TRBJ2-3,15,TRBV6-1,NA,CASREKSLAGGTQYF,TGTGCCAGCAGGGAAAAAAGCCTAGCGGGAGGTACGCAGTATTTT
TRBD2,TRBJ2-1,15,TRBV2,many,CASGGLAGVLNEQFF,TGTGCCAGCGGGGGACTAGCGGGAGTCCTCAATGAGCAGTTCTTC
NA,TRBJ2-1,17,TRBV2,NA,CASSDISRGSPYNEQFF,TGTGCCAGCAGTGACATTTCGCGGGGATCGCCCTACAATGAGCAGTTCTTC
NA,TRBJ2-1,12,TRBV19,few,CASRGGYNEQFF,TGTGCCAGTAGGGGCGGGTACAATGAGCAGTTCTTC
TRBD2,TRBJ2-7,15,TRBV3-1,many,CASSRERGDPYEQYF,TGTGCCAGCAGCCGAGAGCGGGGGGACCCCTACGAGCAGTACTTC
TRBD2,TRBJ2-2,17,TRBV5-1,NA,CASSFRVAGGGTGELFF,TGCGCCAGCAGCTTTCGAGTAGCGGGAGGCGGCACCGGGGAGCTGTTTTTT
NA,TRBJ1-5,13,TRBV12-3/TRBV12-4,few,CASSLDLDQPQHF,TGTGCCAGCAGTTTAGACCTTGATCAGCCCCAGCATTTT
TRBD1,TRBJ1-2,16,TRBV6-1,many,CASSASLGTGVVGYTF,TGTGCCAGCAGTGCGTCGTTGGGGACAGGGGTTGTTGGCTACACCTTC
NA,TRBJ1-2,14,TRBV5-6,many,CASSFERRDYGYTF,TGTGCCAGCAGCTTTGAGCGGCGCGACTATGGCTACACCTTC
NA,TRBJ1-1,13,TRBV27,many,CASSPFRNTEAFF,TGTGCCAGCAGTCCCTTTCGGAACACTGAAGCTTTCTTT
TRBD2,TRBJ2-1,14,TRBV20-1,many,CSARDLAGVNEQFF,TGCAGTGCTAGAGATCTTGCGGGAGTCAATGAGCAGTTCTTC
NA,TRBJ1-5,17,TRBV20-1,few,CSARGQQRSYSNQPQHF,TGCAGTGCTAGAGGTCAACAGCGGTCTTATAGCAATCAGCCCCAGCATTTT
TRBD2,TRBJ2-1,17,TRBV18,many,CASSPQTSGPGYNEQFF,TGTGCCAGCTCACCACAGACTAGCGGGCCCGGCTACAATGAGCAGTTCTTC
NA,TRBJ2-1,16,TRBV9,few,CASSVVAGGTLNEQFF,TGTGCCAGCAGCGTAGTGGCAGGCGGTACTCTCAATGAGCAGTTCTTC
NA,TRBJ2-3,14,TRBV30,many,CAVRRVIRPDTQYF,TGTGCCGTTAGAAGGGTAATCCGCCCAGATACGCAGTATTTT
TRBD1,TRBJ2-7,14,TRBV2,many,CASSKQGDHYEQYF,TGTGCCAGCAGTAAACAGGGGGACCACTACGAGCAGTACTTC
TRBD2,TRBJ2-2,16,TRBV10-3,many,CATQGQREKNTGELFF,TGTGCCACCCAGGGGCAGCGGGAGAAGAACACCGGGGAGCTGTTTTTT
NA,TRBJ2-7,13,TRBV28,many,CASINSGAYEQYF,TGTGCCAGCATCAACTCCGGGGCCTACGAGCAGTACTTC
NA,TRBJ1-4,16,TRBV3-1,many,CASSQDGAATNEKLFF,TGTGCCAGCAGCCAAGATGGGGCAGCAACTAATGAAAAACTGTTTTTT
NA,TRBJ2-3,16,TRBV14,NA,CASSPRSSVSTDTQYF,TGTGCCAGCAGCCCCAGATCTAGCGTTAGCACAGATACGCAGTATTTT
NA,TRBJ2-3,15,TRBV28,many,CASSLPGGGTDTQYF,TGTGCCAGCAGTCTCCCCGGAGGGGGCACAGATACGCAGTATTTT
NA,TRBJ2-3,13,TRBV2,many,CASSGGNTDTQYF,TGTGCCAGCAGTGGTGGGAACACAGATACGCAGTATTTT
NA,TRBJ1-5,16,TRBV29-1,many,CSVGLGGAGQNQPQHF,TGCAGCGTTGGCCTCGGTGGGGCGGGACAAAATCAGCCCCAGCATTTT
NA,TRBJ1-1,14,TRBV5-1,few,CASSLLGQNTEAFF,TGCGCCAGCAGCTTGTTAGGACAAAACACTGAAGCTTTCTTT
TRBD2,TRBJ2-1,15,TRBV9,NA,CASSTSGTSYNEQFF,TGTGCCAGCAGCACGAGCGGGACTTCCTACAATGAGCAGTTCTTC
NA,TRBJ2-3,17,TRBV20-1,many,CSARDLQRGGRADTQYF,TGCAGTGCTAGAGATTTACAGCGTGGGGGGCGGGCAGATACGCAGTATTTT
NA,TRBJ2-1,15,TRBV4-1,NA,CASSQLPQGGNEQFF,TGCGCCAGCAGCCAATTACCACAGGGAGGGAATGAGCAGTTCTTC
NA,TRBJ2-1,17,TRBV15,many,CATSRDLRRETYNEQFF,TGTGCCACCAGCAGAGATCTTAGGCGGGAAACCTACAATGAGCAGTTCTTC
TRBD1,TRBJ1-6,14,TRBV2,many,CASRHRGLNSPLHF,TGTGCCAGCAGACACAGGGGGTTGAATTCACCCCTCCACTTT
NA,TRBJ1-4,15,TRBV18,many,CASSPREGANEKLFF,TGTGCCAGCTCACCACGGGAGGGGGCTAATGAAAAACTGTTTTTT
NA,TRBJ1-1,12,TRBV28,many,CASSSSGTEAFF,TGTGCCAGCAGTTCTAGTGGCACTGAAGCTTTCTTT
TRBD2,TRBJ2-3,18,TRBV12-5,few,CASGKGTSGSSSTDTQYF,TGTGCTAGTGGCAAGGGGACTAGCGGGAGCTCGAGCACAGATACGCAGTATTTT
TRBD2,TRBJ2-1,13,TRBV11-2,many,CASSQRSSGEQFF,TGTGCCAGCAGCCAGCGGTCTAGCGGAGAGCAGTTCTTC
NA,TRBJ1-2,14,TRBV5-1,many,CASNTVGGGYGYTF,TGCGCCAGCAACACGGTCGGTGGTGGGTATGGCTACACCTTC
TRBD2,TRBJ2-1,15,TRBV11-3,NA,CASSRRAGDYNEQFF,TGTGCCAGCAGCCGGAGAGCGGGGGATTACAATGAGCAGTTCTTC
TRBD1,TRBJ2-7,14,TRBV25-1,NA,CATSLGRGLDEQYF,TGTGCCACCTCTCTTGGCAGGGGGCTCGACGAGCAGTACTTC
NA,TRBJ1-1,16,TRBV5-5,many,CASSLVAGDLNTEAFF,TGTGCCAGCAGCCTGGTGGCAGGGGACTTGAACACTGAAGCTTTCTTT
TRBD2,TRBJ2-1,16,TRBV9,many,CASSVSSGSSYNEQFF,TGTGCCAGCAGCGTCTCTAGCGGGAGCTCCTACAATGAGCAGTTCTTC
NA,TRBJ2-1,15,TRBV20-1,many,CSARDINRSYNEQFF,TGCAGTGCTAGAGATATAAACCGCTCCTACAATGAGCAGTTCTTC
NA,TRBJ1-2,18,TRBV5-8,many,CASSLQGNYVGVNYGYTF,TGTGCCAGCAGCTTGCAGGGGAATTATGTGGGAGTTAACTATGGCTACACCTTC
NA,TRBJ2-2,14,TRBV6-1,NA,CASSYQLGAGELFF,TGTGCCAGCAGCTATCAACTGGGGGCCGGGGAGCTGTTTTTT
TRBD1,TRBJ1-6,17,TRBV11-3,few,CASSLHITGTDNSPLHF,TGTGCCAGCAGCCTACACATTACCGGGACAGATAATTCACCCCTCCACTTT
TRBD1,TRBJ2-7,13,TRBV10-3,many,CAASLLGGDEQYF,TGTGCCGCCTCCCTGCTAGGGGGCGACGAGCAGTACTTC
NA,TRBJ2-7,14,TRBV27,NA,CASGWDGRSGGQYF,TGTGCCAGCGGGTGGGACGGCAGATCAGGCGGGCAGTACTTC